This paragraph covers one T cell receptor (beta chain) sequence. Its antigen is undetermined. This sample was included in a study of human thymus T cells. Study-wide points: The authors found apparently biased V and J gene usage in thymic and blood repertoires.

V was cut by 2 bases and J by 2 bases, with 14 bases left in between. Looked up from germline, CDR1 is SGHRS and CDR2 is YFSETQ. The CDR3 loop spans 16 amino acids. The data were produced by immunoSEQ multiplex PCR, yet TCRdb's version contains in-frame clones alone and is incomplete. The repertoire holds 45,000 to 50,000 clones, with 95% as singletons. The chain links TRBV5-1 to TRBJ2-4; D tentatively reads TRBD1 or TRBD2 (6 bases each). This TCR was sampled from a girl younger than two with a congenital heart defect but otherwise immunologically healthy. The source material was blood. This CDR3 is CASSFRGPYSKNIQYF. For the CDR3, the DNA is TGCGCCAGCAGCTTCCGGGGGCCCTACTCCAAAAACATTCAGTACTTC.